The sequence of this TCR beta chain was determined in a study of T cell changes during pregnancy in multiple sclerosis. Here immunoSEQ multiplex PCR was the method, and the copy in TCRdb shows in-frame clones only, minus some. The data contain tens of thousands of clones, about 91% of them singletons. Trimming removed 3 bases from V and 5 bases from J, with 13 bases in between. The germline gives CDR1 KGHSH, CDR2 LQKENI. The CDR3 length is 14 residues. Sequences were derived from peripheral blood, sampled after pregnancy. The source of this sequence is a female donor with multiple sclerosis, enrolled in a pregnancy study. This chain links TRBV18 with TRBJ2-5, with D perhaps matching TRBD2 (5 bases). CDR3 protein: CASSPEGVQETQYF. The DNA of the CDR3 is TGTGCCAGCTCACCTGAGGGAGTCCAGGAGACCCAGTACTTC. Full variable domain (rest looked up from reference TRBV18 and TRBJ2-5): NAGVMQNPRHLVRRRGQEARLRCSPMKGHSHVYWYRQLPEEGLKFMVYLQKENIIDESGMPKERFSAEFPKEGPSILRIQQVVRGDSAAYFCASSPEGVQETQYFGPGTRLLVL.